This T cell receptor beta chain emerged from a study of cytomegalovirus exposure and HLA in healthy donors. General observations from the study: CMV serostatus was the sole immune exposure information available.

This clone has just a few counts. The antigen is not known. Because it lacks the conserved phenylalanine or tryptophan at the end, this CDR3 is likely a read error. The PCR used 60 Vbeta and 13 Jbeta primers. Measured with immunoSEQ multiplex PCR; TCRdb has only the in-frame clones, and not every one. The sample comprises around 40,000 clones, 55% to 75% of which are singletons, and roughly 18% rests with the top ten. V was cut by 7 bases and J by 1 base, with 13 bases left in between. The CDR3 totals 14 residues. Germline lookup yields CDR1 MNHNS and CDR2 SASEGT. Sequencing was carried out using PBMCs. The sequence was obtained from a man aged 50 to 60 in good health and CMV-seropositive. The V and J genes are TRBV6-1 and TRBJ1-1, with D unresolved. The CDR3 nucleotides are TGTGCCAGCAAAGAGAGGCTGGCGAACACTGAAGCTTTCGTT. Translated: CASKERLANTEAFV.